Shown below are 23 T cell receptor beta chains from a single sample sequenced in a study of T cells in localized non-small cell lung cancer. Generated by immunoSEQ multiplex PCR, the TCRdb table keeps only in-frame clones and is missing some. The repertoire holds 90,000 to 95,000 clones, under 95% seen once, with roughly 4% in the top ten. Here the sequenced sample was PBMCs, taken before any cancer treatment. The receptor set was obtained from a woman aged 40-69 years with stage II squamous cell lung carcinoma.

V usage is TRBV29-1 and J usage is TRBJ2-2; D tentatively reads TRBD1 or TRBD2 (5 bases each). Germline V gene lookup returns CDR1 SQVTM and CDR2 ANQGSEA. The CDR3 covers 13 residues. V was clipped by 6 bases and J by 8 bases, with 16 bases between them. The CDR3 reads CSVQTTGGGELFF. The CDR3 region has the DNA TGCAGCGTCCAAACCACAGGAGGTGGGGAGCTGTTTTTT.

The gene calls are TRBV11-2 and TRBJ2-7; TRBD1 or TRBD2 may be the D gene (5 bases each). From germline, CDR1 is SGHAT and CDR2 FQNNGV. This CDR3 region has 14 residues. V lost 3 bases to trimming and J lost 7 bases, with 16 bases between them. CDR3 region: CASSLERDGQEQYF. CDR3 DNA sequence: TGTGCCAGCAGCTTGGAAAGGGACGGTCAAGAGCAGTACTTC.

V gene TRBV27 combines with J gene TRBJ2-6; 8 bases align to TRBD1. The CDR3 totals 17 residues. Unmatched junction bases numbered 5, after V lost 4 bases and J lost 0 bases. CDR1 is MNHEY, CDR2 SMNVEV, per germline (reference sequence). The CDR3 bases are TGTGCCAGCAGTTCCGGGACAGGCCGCTCTGGGGCCAACGTCCTGACTTTC. It encodes CASSSGTGRSGANVLTF.

This sequence joins TRBV11-2 and TRBJ2-1; 11 bases align to TRBD2. CDR1 and CDR2 from the germline V gene are SGHAT and FQNNGV. J gave up 6 bases and V 4 bases, and 5 bases lay outside the gene matches. This CDR3 is built from 15 residues. The CDR3 DNA is TGTGCCAGCAGCTCCGGGACTAGCGGCCTCAATGAGCAGTTCTTC. It encodes CASSSGTSGLNEQFF.

The rearrangement joins TRBV27 to TRBJ2-1; possibly TRBD1 for D (6 bases). The CDR3 loop spans 14 amino acids. V was trimmed by 5 bases and J by 10 bases, leaving 18 bases between them. CDR1 and CDR2 (germline): MNHEY, SMNVEV (reference sequence). CDR3 nucleotides: TGTGCCAGCAGTGACTACAGGGTGACGAAGGAGCAGTTCTTC. Its translation: CASSDYRVTKEQFF.

V usage is TRBV6-1 and J usage is TRBJ2-3; tentatively, D is TRBD2 (6 bases). Germline CDR1 reads MNHNS; CDR2 reads SASEGT. With 1 base removed from V and 4 bases from J, the gap between germline ends came to 24 bases. This CDR3 comprises 19 residues. The CDR3 DNA reads TGTGCCAGCAGTGAAGTTTATAAGAGCAGGAGGGCAAGGGCAGATACGCAGTATTTT. This gives the protein CASSEVYKSRRARADTQYF.

The CDR3 sequence is CASSQGGVTSTDTQYF. DNA for the CDR3: TGTGCCAGTAGTCAGGGGGGGGTAACTAGCACAGATACGCAGTATTTT. The gene calls are TRBV19 and TRBJ2-3, with D perhaps assigned TRBD1 or TRBD2 (7 bases each). Germline CDR1 LNHDA, CDR2 SQIVND (reference sequence). V was clipped by 5 bases and J by 0 bases, with 15 bases between them. The CDR3 totals 16 residues.

V usage is TRBV4-2 and J usage is TRBJ1-3, with D perhaps matching TRBD1 (5 bases). The CDR3 runs to 14 residues. Germline CDR1 and CDR2: LGHNA and YNFKEQ. The germline V and J ends were trimmed by 0 bases and 7 bases, with 10 bases remaining between them. The CDR3 loop is CASSQESRGNTIYF. The DNA of the CDR3 is TGTGCCAGCAGCCAAGAGTCGCGGGGCAACACCATATATTTT.

The chain is built from TRBV10-1 and TRBJ2-5; D call uncertain. Trimming shortened V by 4 bases and J by 3 bases, and 9 bases separated the two germline ends. Germline-derived CDR1 and CDR2 are WNHNN and SYGVQD (reference sequence). The CDR3 length is 13 residues. CDR3 sequence (DNA): TGCGCCAGCAGTGCGAGAGGAAAAGAGACCCAGTACTTC. It codes for CASSARGKETQYF.

V is TRBV20-1 and J is TRBJ2-3; D is uncertain. The CDR3 is 11 amino acids. CDR1 is DFQATT and CDR2 is SNEGSKA in the germline V gene (reference sequence). V lost 3 bases, J lost 3 bases, and 4 bases lay in between. In DNA, the CDR3 is TGCAGTGCTAGGGTTACAGATACGCAGTATTTT. It codes for CSARVTDTQYF.

The chain links TRBV6-1 to TRBJ2-7; 7 positions agree with TRBD2. Germline values: CDR1 MNHNS, CDR2 SASEGT. Unmatched junction bases numbered 10, after V lost 6 bases and J lost 5 bases. This CDR3 is built from 14 residues. The CDR3 spells CASSRGGSSNEQYF. The CDR3 DNA follows: TGTGCCAGCAGCCGAGGCGGGAGCAGTAACGAGCAGTACTTC.

V usage is TRBV7-2 and J usage is TRBJ1-2; the D is unclear. CDR1 is SGHTA and CDR2 is FQGNSA in the germline V gene. The CDR3 length is 11 residues. Trimming cost V 1 base and J 7 bases, with 4 bases left between them. DNA of the CDR3: TGTGCCAGCAGCTTAGTTCCTGGCTACACCTTC. This codes for CASSLVPGYTF.

The rearrangement joins TRBV29-1 to TRBJ1-2; D is ambiguous. V dropped 2 bases and J dropped 4 bases, with 11 bases sitting between them. CDR1 and CDR2 from the germline V gene are SQVTM and ANQGSEA. This CDR3 comprises 13 residues. CDR3 DNA sequence: TGCAGCGTTGAACGGCTGACCGGCTATGGCTACACCTTC. Translated, it gives CSVERLTGYGYTF.

This clone has only one observation. The CDR3 DNA follows: TGTGCCAGCAGTTACACCCCGACAGGAATGAACGAGCAGTACTTC. Translating it yields CASSYTPTGMNEQYF. The genes are TRBV6-5 and TRBJ2-7, with a tentative D call TRBD1 (6 bases). V shed 2 bases and J shed 5 bases, with 16 bases lying between them. The CDR3 runs 15 residues. Germline CDR1 and CDR2: MNHEY and SVGAGI.

The V call is TRBV27, the J call TRBJ2-1; 8 bases fit TRBD2. Germline-derived CDR1 and CDR2 are MNHEY and SMNVEV (reference sequence). The junction had 13 bases not matched to a gene; V was cut back by 8 bases and J by 4 bases. The CDR3 contains 16 residues. The CDR3 DNA is TGTGCCAGCCAACCTCCCGGGACTAGGATTTACAATGAGCAGTTCTTC. Amino acids: CASQPPGTRIYNEQFF.

J is TRBJ2-1 and V is TRBV27; no clear D gene. Trimming cost V 6 bases and J 2 bases, with 17 bases left between them. The CDR3 totals 16 residues. Germline CDR1 MNHEY, CDR2 SMNVEV (reference sequence). DNA of the CDR3: TGTGCCAGCAGATCATTCAGTAGACCGCCCTACAATGAGCAGTTCTTC. Amino acid sequence: CASRSFSRPPYNEQFF.

The V and J genes are TRBV2 and TRBJ1-5, with a weak D call TRBD1 (6 bases). The CDR3 is 14 amino acids. CDR1 and CDR2 from the germline V gene are SNHLY and FYNNEI. V lost 5 bases to trimming and J lost 2 bases, with 10 bases between them. CDR3 DNA: TGTGCCAGCAGTACAGACAGGCGCAATCAGCCCCAGCATTTT. Translation: CASSTDRRNQPQHF.

The V call is TRBV6-6, the J call TRBJ2-1; no definite D call. Germline V CDR1 and CDR2: MNHNY, SVGAGI (reference sequence). This CDR3 contains 16 residues. The V and J ends lost 4 bases and 1 base respectively, with 14 bases between them. CDR3 sequence reads: CASSFVLAGSYNEQFF. The CDR3 nucleotides are TGTGCCAGCAGTTTCGTTTTGGCAGGTTCCTACAATGAGCAGTTCTTC.

V usage is TRBV7-6 and J usage is TRBJ2-3; 15 positions match TRBD2. There are 16 residues in the CDR3. V dropped 5 bases and J dropped 4; count of bases not matched to a gene: 4. Germline lookup yields CDR1 SGHVS and CDR2 FNYEAQ. The DNA for the CDR3 is TGTGCCAGCAGCCTCGGACTAGCGGGGGGGCCAGATACGCAGTATTTT. It is translated as CASSLGLAGGPDTQYF.

The rearrangement joins TRBV19 to TRBJ1-1; TRBD1 is a possible D gene (6 bases). The germline gives CDR1 LNHDA, CDR2 SQIVND (reference sequence). V lost 7 bases to trimming and J lost 0 bases, with 12 bases between them. The CDR3 consists of 14 residues. Here the CDR3 DNA reads TGTGCCAGTACCGGACAGAGAATGAACACTGAAGCTTTCTTT. Translated: CASTGQRMNTEAFF.

The rearrangement links TRBV5-4 to TRBJ1-1; D gene unclear. Germline lookup yields CDR1 SGHNT and CDR2 YYREEE (reference sequence). This CDR3 spans 15 amino acids. Trimming pared 4 bases from V and 1 base from J, leaving 14 bases between. CDR3 nucleotide sequence: TGTGCCAGCAGCCTACGACGGACGGCGAACACTGAAGCTTTCTTT. Protein product: CASSLRRTANTEAFF.

V is TRBV27 and J is TRBJ2-3; maybe TRBD2 (6 bases). Trimming took 2 bases from V and 5 from J, leaving 11 bases between them. The CDR3 loop spans 14 amino acids. CDR1 and CDR2 from the germline V gene are MNHEY and SMNVEV (reference sequence). CDR3 loop: CASSLREKIDTQYF. The CDR3 DNA is TGTGCCAGCAGTTTACGGGAGAAGATAGATACGCAGTATTTT.

V is TRBV6-1 and J is TRBJ1-4, with TRBD1 as a possible D gene (6 bases). V shed 11 bases and J shed 10 bases, with 11 bases lying between them. Germline CDR1 MNHNS, CDR2 SASEGT. This CDR3 has 10 amino acids. CDR3 residues: CAELGGKLFF. The CDR3 DNA sequence: TGTGCCGAGCTAGGGGGAAAACTGTTTTTT.